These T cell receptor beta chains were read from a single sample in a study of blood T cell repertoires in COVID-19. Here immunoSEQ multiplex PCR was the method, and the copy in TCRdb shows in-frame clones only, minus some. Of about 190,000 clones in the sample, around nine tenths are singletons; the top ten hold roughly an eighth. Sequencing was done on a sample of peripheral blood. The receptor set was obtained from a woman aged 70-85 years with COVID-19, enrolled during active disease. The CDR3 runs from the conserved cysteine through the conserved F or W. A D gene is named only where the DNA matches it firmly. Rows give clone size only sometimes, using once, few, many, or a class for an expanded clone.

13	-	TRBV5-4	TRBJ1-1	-	TGTGCCAGCAGCTTGGTTGTACGGACTGAAGCTTTCTTT	CASSLVVRTEAFF
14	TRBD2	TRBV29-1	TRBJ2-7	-	TGCAGCGCATGGGGGGCTAGCGGGAGTCGGGAGCAGTACTTC	CSAWGASGSREQYF
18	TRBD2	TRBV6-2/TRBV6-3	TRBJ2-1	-	TGTGCCAGCAGTACCGACCCGACACTAGCGGGAGGAACTAATGAGCAGTTCTTC	CASSTDPTLAGGTNEQFF
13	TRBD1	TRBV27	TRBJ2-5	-	TGTGCCAGCGCCTTTGGACAGGCGGAGACCCAGTACTTC	CASAFGQAETQYF
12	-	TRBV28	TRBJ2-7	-	TGTGCCACCGGGACTGTTTCCTACGAGCAGTACTTC	CATGTVSYEQYF
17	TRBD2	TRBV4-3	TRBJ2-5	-	TGCGCCAGCAGCCAAGCCACCGGGACTAGCGGCCAAGAGACCCAGTACTTC	CASSQATGTSGQETQYF
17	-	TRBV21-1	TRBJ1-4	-	TGTGCCAGCAGCAAAGAGGACAGGGGGGTGGGTAATGAAAAACTGTTTTTT	CASSKEDRGVGNEKLFF
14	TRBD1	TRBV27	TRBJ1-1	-	TGTGCCACCATGTTTGGGACAGGGAACACTGAAGCTTTCTTT	CATMFGTGNTEAFF
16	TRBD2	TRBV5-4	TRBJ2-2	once	TGTGCCAGCAGTCGGGGGGCTAGCGGGGCGCCCGGGGAGCTGTTTTTT	CASSRGASGAPGELFF
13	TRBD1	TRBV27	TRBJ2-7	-	TGTGCCAGCAAACAGGGGGATCTCAACGAGCAGTACTTC	CASKQGDLNEQYF
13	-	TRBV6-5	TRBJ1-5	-	TGTGCCAGCAGCAACCCGGGGGGTCAGCCCCAGCATTTT	CASSNPGGQPQHF
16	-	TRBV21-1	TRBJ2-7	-	TGTGCCAGCAGCACTTGGGACAGCCGGACCAAGTGCGAGCAGTACTTC	CASSTWDSRTKCEQYF
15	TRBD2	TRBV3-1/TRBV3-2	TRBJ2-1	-	TGTGCCAGCAGCTCCAGCGGGAGCTCCTACAATGAGCAGTTCTTC	CASSSSGSSYNEQFF
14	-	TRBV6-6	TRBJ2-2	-	TGTGCCAGCAGTAGCAGCGAGAACACCGGGGAGCTGTTTTTT	CASSSSENTGELFF
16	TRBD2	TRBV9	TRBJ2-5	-	TGTGCCAGCAGCGTTAACAGCGGGAGGGTTGCAGAGACCCAGTACTTC	CASSVNSGRVAETQYF
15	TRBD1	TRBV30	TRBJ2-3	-	TGTGCCTGGAGTGGGGGACAGGGGATCACAGATACGCAGTATTTT	CAWSGGQGITDTQYF
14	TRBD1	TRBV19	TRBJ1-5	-	TGTGCCAGTAGTACCCAGGGGGCGTTTCAGCCCCAGCATTTT	CASSTQGAFQPQHF
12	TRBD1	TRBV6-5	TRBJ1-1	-	TGTGCCAGCAGTCACAGGGGTTCTGAAGCTTTCTTT	CASSHRGSEAFF
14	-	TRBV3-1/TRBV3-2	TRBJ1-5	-	TGTGCCAGCAGCCCCGACAGTAGCAATCAGCCCCAGCATTTT	CASSPDSSNQPQHF
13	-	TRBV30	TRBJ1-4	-	TGTGCCTGGAGTCCGGGGGTAAATGAAAAACTGTTTTTT	CAWSPGVNEKLFF
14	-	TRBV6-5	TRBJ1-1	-	TGTGCCAGCAGACCCCATGGACAGCAGCATGAAGCTTTCTTT	CASRPHGQQHEAFF
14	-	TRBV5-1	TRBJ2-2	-	TGCGCCAGCAGCGCCCGGGACACCACCGGGGAGCTGTTTTTT	CASSARDTTGELFF
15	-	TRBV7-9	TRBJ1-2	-	TGTGCCAGCAGCTCGACCTCAGGGGATCCCTATGGCTACACCTTC	CASSSTSGDPYGYTF
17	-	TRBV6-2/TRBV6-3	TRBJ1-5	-	TGTGCCAGCAGTTACAGAGGGCTTTGGTATAGCAATCAGCCCCAGCATTTT	CASSYRGLWYSNQPQHF
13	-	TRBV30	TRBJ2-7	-	TGTGCCTGGAGCGGGGTCCACACCTACGAGCAGTACTTC	CAWSGVHTYEQYF
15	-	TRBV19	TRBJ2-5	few	TGTGCCAGTAGTATAGGAGGGGACTTACTAGAGACCCAGTACTTC	CASSIGGDLLETQYF
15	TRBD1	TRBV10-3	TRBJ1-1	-	TGTGCCATCAGTGCAAGGACAGGGGCGAACACTGAAGCTTTCTTT	CAISARTGANTEAFF
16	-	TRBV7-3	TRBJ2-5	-	TGTGCCAGCAGCTTAAATGGGGCGACCGCACAAGAGACCCAGTACTTC	CASSLNGATAQETQYF
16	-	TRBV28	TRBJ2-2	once	TGTGCCAGCAGCGTCGTTAGTGGGGCCTGGCCGGGGGAGCTGTTTTTT	CASSVVSGAWPGELFF
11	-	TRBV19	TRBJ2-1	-	TGTGCCAGTCGTTCTAACAATGAGCAGTTCTTC	CASRSNNEQFF
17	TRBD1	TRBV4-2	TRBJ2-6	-	TGTGCCAGCAGCCAATGGACAGGGCGCTCTGGGGCCAACGTCCTGACTTTC	CASSQWTGRSGANVLTF
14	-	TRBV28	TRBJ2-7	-	TGTGCCAGCAGTTTCAGTGACTTTTCCTACGAGCAGTACTTC	CASSFSDFSYEQYF
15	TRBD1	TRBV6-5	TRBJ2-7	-	TGTGCCAGCAGTTACTCAATACAGGGGTCCTACGAGCAGTACTTC	CASSYSIQGSYEQYF
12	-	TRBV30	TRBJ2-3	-	TGTGCCTGGAGTTCTCCCACAGATACGCAGTATTTT	CAWSSPTDTQYF
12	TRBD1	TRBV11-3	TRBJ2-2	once	TGTGCCAGCAGTCTGAGCAGGGGGTTTTTGTTTTTT	CASSLSRGFLFF
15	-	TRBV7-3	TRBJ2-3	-	TGTGCCAGCAGCTTAAATCAAGCTGGCACAGATACGCAGTATTTT	CASSLNQAGTDTQYF
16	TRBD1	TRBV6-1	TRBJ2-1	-	TGTGCCAGCAGTGACAGGGACAGGGGGCTTTACAATGAGCAGTTCTTC	CASSDRDRGLYNEQFF
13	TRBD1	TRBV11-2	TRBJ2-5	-	TGTGCCAGCAGCTTAGGACAGGGAAAGACCCAGTACTTC	CASSLGQGKTQYF
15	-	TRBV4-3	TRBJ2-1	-	TGCGCCAGCAGCCCCTATAGGGAGATGGAACATGAGCAGTTCTTC	CASSPYREMEHEQFF
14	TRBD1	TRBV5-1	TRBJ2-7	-	TGCGCCAGCAGCGGAACAGGGGCGGCCTACGAGCAGTACTTC	CASSGTGAAYEQYF
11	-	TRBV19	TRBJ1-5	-	TGTGCCGGGGGCTTTAATCAGCCCCAGCATTTT	CAGGFNQPQHF
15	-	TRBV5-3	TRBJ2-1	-	TGTGCCAGAAGCTTTCTGGGGACATCCTACAATGAGCAGTTCTTC	CARSFLGTSYNEQFF
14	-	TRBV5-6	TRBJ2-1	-	TGTGCCAGCAGCTTGGCGGGAGACTACAATGAGCAGTTCTTC	CASSLAGDYNEQFF
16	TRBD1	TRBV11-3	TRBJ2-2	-	TGTGCCAGCAGCTTAGCTGACAGGGCGACCACCGGGGAGCTGTTTTTT	CASSLADRATTGELFF
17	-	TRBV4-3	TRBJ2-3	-	TGCGCCAGCAGCCAAGGGGTGCGAGCGGAAGGCGGGGATACGCAGTATTTT	CASSQGVRAEGGDTQYF
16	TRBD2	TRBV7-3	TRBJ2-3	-	TGTGCCAGCAGCCCCCGGGGGGGCTTAAGCACAGATACGCAGTATTTT	CASSPRGGLSTDTQYF
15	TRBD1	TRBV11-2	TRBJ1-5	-	TGTGCCAGCAGCAGGGACAGGGGCTCAAATCAGCCCCAGCATTTT	CASSRDRGSNQPQHF
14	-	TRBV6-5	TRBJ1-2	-	TGTGCCAGCAGCCGACCGGGGGGTGTGAATGGCTACACCTTC	CASSRPGGVNGYTF
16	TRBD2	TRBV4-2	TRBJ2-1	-	TGTGCCAGCAGCCAAGAGGGAGGGGCCAGACACAATGAGCAGTTCTTC	CASSQEGGARHNEQFF
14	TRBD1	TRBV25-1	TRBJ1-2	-	TGTGCCAGCAGTGAGCCACAGGGGTATGGCGGCTACACCTTC	CASSEPQGYGGYTF